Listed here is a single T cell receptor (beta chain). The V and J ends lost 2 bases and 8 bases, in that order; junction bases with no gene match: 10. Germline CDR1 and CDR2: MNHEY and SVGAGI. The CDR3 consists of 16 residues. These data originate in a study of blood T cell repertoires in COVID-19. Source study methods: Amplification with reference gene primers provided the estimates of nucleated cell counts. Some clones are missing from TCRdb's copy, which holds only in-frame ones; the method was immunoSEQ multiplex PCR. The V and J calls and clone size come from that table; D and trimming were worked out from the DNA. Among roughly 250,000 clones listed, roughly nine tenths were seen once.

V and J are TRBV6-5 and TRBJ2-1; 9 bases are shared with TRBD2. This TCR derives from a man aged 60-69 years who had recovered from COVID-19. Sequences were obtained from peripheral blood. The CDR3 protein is CASSYTRTSDGYEQFF. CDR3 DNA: TGTGCCAGCAGTTACACCCGGACTAGCGACGGCTATGAGCAGTTCTTC.